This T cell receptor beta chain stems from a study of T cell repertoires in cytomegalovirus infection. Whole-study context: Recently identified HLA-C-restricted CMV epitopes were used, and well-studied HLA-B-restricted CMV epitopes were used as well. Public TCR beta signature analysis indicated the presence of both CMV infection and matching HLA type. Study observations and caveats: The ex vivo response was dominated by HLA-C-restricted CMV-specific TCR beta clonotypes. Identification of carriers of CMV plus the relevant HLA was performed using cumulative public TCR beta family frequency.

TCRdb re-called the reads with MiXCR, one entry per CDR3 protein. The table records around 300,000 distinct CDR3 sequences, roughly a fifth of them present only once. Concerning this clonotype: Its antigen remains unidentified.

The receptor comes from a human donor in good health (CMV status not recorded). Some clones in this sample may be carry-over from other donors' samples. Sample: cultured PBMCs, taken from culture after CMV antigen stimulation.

The CDR3: CASSALTGGKAEAFF. CDR3 coding DNA: TGTGCCAGCAGCGCCCTGACAGGGGGCAAGGCTGAAGCTTTCTTT. The chain combines TRBV13 with TRBJ1-1; 10 bases match TRBD1. Germline CDR1 PRHDT, CDR2 FYEKMQ (reference sequence). CDR3 length: 15 residues. Trimming at V came to 5 bases and at J to 6 bases, leaving 9 bases not matched to a gene.